This T cell receptor (beta chain) was sequenced in a study of T-cell reconstitution after alpha-beta-depleted transplantation in children. In the case of this clonotype: Its antigen is unidentified.

The authors prepared the TCRbeta library with unique molecular identifiers. MiXCR, run by TCRdb on the PCR reads, gives a single entry per CDR3 protein. The sample contains fewer than 700,000 distinct CDR3 sequences, under 15% of which appear only once. The CDR3 consists of 14 residues. Trimming removed 0 bases from V and 7 bases from J, with 9 bases in between. The germline V gene has CDR1 MNHEY and CDR2 SMNVEV (reference sequence). Points from the study as a whole: Hyperexpanded clones declined; after one year, newly produced T cells mostly supplied diversity. Two months or so post-transplant, alpha-beta T cells reportedly derived from several hundred expanded graft clones.

Sequenced here: PBMCs, mostly from graft donor cells, sampled 360 days after TCRalphabeta/CD19-depleted stem cell transplant. The sequence came from a male patient aged 5 to 17 who had a stem cell transplant for acute myeloid leukemia, so the T cells may come from the graft donor. The V gene is TRBV27, the J gene TRBJ2-2; a possible D gene is TRBD1 (6 bases). CDR3 bases: TGTGCCAGCAGTTTATCCTCAGGGGTCGGGGAGCTGTTTTTT. This encodes CASSLSSGVGELFF.